A selection of T cell receptor beta chains follows, all from one sample in a study of blood T cell repertoires in COVID-19. This table comes from immunoSEQ multiplex PCR, and its TCRdb copy is limited to in-frame clones, with some not included. The profile shows 150,000 to 200,000 clones, over 70% of them singletons. The source material was PBMCs or T cells enriched from blood (not recorded which). The receptors originated from a man aged 50-59 years who had recovered from COVID-19. Both conserved end residues are trimmed from each CDR3.

length,J,V,CDR3
11,TRBJ2-4,TRBV7-9,ASSPDRGDIQY
12,TRBJ1-1,TRBV28,ASSFQQGYTEAF
17,TRBJ2-3,TRBV5-1,ASSPYTSGGLPSTDTQY
12,TRBJ2-2,TRBV7-2,ASSLASGTGELF
15,TRBJ2-3,TRBV7-6,ASSLVRAGPSTDTQY
11,TRBJ2-1,TRBV12-3/TRBV12-4,ASSLGQNNEQF
13,TRBJ2-1,TRBV5-5,ASSLVGGSYNEQF
13,TRBJ2-2,TRBV7-2,ASSFTSGSSGELF
12,TRBJ1-1,TRBV5-1,ASSLGGANTEAF
12,TRBJ1-1,TRBV9,ASSVVDRYTEAF
13,TRBJ2-7,TRBV6-5,ASSYTRDSPYEQY
10,TRBJ1-2,TRBV5-4,ASSFGARGYT
12,TRBJ1-5,TRBV28,ASRPTGYNQPQH
15,TRBJ2-7,TRBV11-2,ASSASLTSGGPYEQY